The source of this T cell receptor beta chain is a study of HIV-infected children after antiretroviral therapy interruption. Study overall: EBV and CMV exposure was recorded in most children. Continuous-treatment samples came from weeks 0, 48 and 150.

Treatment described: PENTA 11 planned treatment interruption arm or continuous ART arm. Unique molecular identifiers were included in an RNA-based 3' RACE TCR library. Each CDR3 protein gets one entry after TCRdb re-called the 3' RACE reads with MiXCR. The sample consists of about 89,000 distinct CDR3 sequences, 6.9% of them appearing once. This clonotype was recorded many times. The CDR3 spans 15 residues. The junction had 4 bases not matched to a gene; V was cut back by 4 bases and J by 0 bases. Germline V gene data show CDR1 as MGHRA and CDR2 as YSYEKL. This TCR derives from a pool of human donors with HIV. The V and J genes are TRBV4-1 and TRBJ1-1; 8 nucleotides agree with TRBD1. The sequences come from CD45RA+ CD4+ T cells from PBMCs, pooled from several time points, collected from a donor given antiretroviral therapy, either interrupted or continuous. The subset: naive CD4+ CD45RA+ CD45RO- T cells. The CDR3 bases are TGCGCCAGCAGCCCAAGGGGACAGGTGAACACTGAAGCTTTCTTT. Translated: CASSPRGQVNTEAFF.